The clone carrying this TCR beta chain was picked up a small number of times. The sample originates from a study of STAT5B mutations in CD4+ large granular lymphocyte leukemia. Authors' data handling: A productive frequency of 2.59 x 10-5 was the lowest detectable. TCRdb's copy holds only in-frame clones and misses some; the assay was immunoSEQ multiplex PCR. D and trimming were read from the DNA, whereas the V and J calls and clone size are those reported in that table. The table has 7,500 to 10,000 clones, just under 85% seen once. The germline CDR1 and CDR2 sequences are LGHNA and YNFKEQ. The CDR3 has 14 residues. Trimming took 1 base from V and 6 from J, leaving 13 bases between them.

This TCR was recovered from a man aged 55 to 70 with CD4+ T-cell large granular lymphocyte leukemia. V usage is TRBV4-2 and J usage is TRBJ2-7; tentatively, D is TRBD1 (5 bases). Sequencing input: PBMCs. The chain's CDR3 is CASSQAGQGGEQYF. CDR3 bases: TGTGCCAGCAGCCAAGCAGGGCAGGGCGGCGAGCAGTACTTC.